A selection of T cell receptor beta chains follows, all from one sample in a study of shared clonotypes between healthy human individuals. The data were produced by immunoSEQ multiplex PCR, yet TCRdb's version contains in-frame clones alone and is incomplete. Here the sample spans approximately 2,300,000 clones, about 90% being singletons. Sequencing was performed on naive CD4+ T cells from PBMCs. Receptors were obtained from a man between 18 and 29 years old in good health. Some clones in this sample may be carry-over from other donors' samples. The CDR3 runs from the conserved cysteine through the conserved F or W. The D gene is left open where the match is weak. Size values are once, few and many counts, or a class for expanded clones, and some rows have none.

>.|TRBV9|.|TRBJ1-5
TGTGCCAGCAGCACCCCGAAAAGTGCAATCCATCAGCCCCAGCATTTT
CASSTPKSAIHQPQHF
>TRBD2|TRBV18|.|TRBJ2-5
TGTGCCAGCTCACCACAGATCGCGGGAGGACGAGAAGAGACCCAGTACTTC
CASSPQIAGGREETQYF
>.|TRBV20-1|.|TRBJ1-2
TGCAGTGCTAGAGGAGCGAATGGCTACACCTTC
CSARGANGYTF
>.|TRBV19|.|TRBJ1-4
TGTGCCAGTAGTATTCGGCAGGGGCGCTCGGGTGAAAAACTGTTTTTT
CASSIRQGRSGEKLFF
>TRBD2|TRBV2|.|TRBJ2-7
TGTGCCAGCGGGCTAGCGGCCTCCTACGAGCAGTACTTC
CASGLAASYEQYF
>.|TRBV29-1|.|TRBJ2-1
TGCAGCGTTGGGCAGGACTCCTACAATGAGCAGTTCTTC
CSVGQDSYNEQFF
>.|TRBV7-9|once|TRBJ2-1
TGTGCCAGCAGCTTATTTTCACAGGGGCAGTTCTTC
CASSLFSQGQFF
>TRBD1|TRBV19|once|TRBJ2-5
TGTGCCAGTAACCGACAGGGCTTGGAGACCCAGTACTTC
CASNRQGLETQYF
>.|TRBV15|.|TRBJ2-1
TGTGCCACCAGCAGAGTAAGAGACGAGCAGTTCTTC
CATSRVRDEQFF
>.|TRBV7-9|.|TRBJ1-2
TGTGCCAGCAGCTTAGGCGTGGGCGCTCGGGGCTACACCTTC
CASSLGVGARGYTF
>.|TRBV2|.|TRBJ2-5
TGTGCCAGCAGTGAAGCGCTTCTGGAGACCCAGTACTTC
CASSEALLETQYF
>TRBD2|TRBV9|once|TRBJ2-6
TGTGCCAGCAGCTTGGTAGCGGGAGGGGCCAACGTCCTGACTTTC
CASSLVAGGANVLTF